A selection of T cell receptor beta chains follows, all from one sample in a study of CD8+ T cells in alopecia areata. Sequencing used immunoSEQ multiplex PCR; TCRdb keeps in-frame clones, though not all of them. In the table there are about 210,000 clones, 50% to 75% of which are singletons. The sample here was CD4+ T cells sorted from blood, taken at week 4, from a patient treated with tofacitinib. These receptors were taken from a human donor with alopecia areata. Both conserved end residues are part of each CDR3. Rows may omit the clone size; those that give it use once, few, many or a size class.

CDR3 protein | CDR3 length | V gene | clone size
CASSRPQVNTEAFF | 14 | TRBV23-1 | NA
CASSPGSTNYGYTF | 14 | TRBV25-1 | NA
CAWSVTTGNTIYF | 13 | TRBV30 | once
CASSPGTAYGYTF | 13 | TRBV18 | few
CAIGLAESTDTQYF | 14 | TRBV10-3 | once
CSVAAGNMNTEAFF | 14 | TRBV29-1 | NA
CAWNLLDTLNTEAFF | 15 | TRBV30 | NA
CSARLNTEAFF | 11 | TRBV20-1 | NA
CSVERLAGRLAKNIQYF | 17 | TRBV29-1 | NA
CSVLSTRTSSEQYF | 14 | TRBV29-1 | NA
CASRWGSGANVLTF | 14 | TRBV5-4 | NA
CSATRGETQYF | 11 | TRBV29-1 | few
CASSLTAIGARYF | 13 | TRBV28 | NA
CASSDHGSQPQHF | 13 | TRBV2 | NA
CASSIRGGRDQPQHF | 15 | TRBV7-2 | NA
CASSLHGGPGNQPQHF | 16 | TRBV5-6 | once
CAWSGGISNQPQHF | 14 | TRBV30 | NA
CAWSVGGGSYNEQFF | 15 | TRBV30 | once
CAWSPYLPAGTQYF | 14 | TRBV30 | NA
CASSLTAVRSHNEQFF | 16 | TRBV5-1 | NA
CATSRDLYQETQYF | 14 | TRBV15 | NA
CASSPPGGRRSDYGYTF | 17 | TRBV18 | NA
CSVGGQAAYGYTF | 13 | TRBV29-1 | NA
CASTSMSGQGNEKLFF | 16 | TRBV5-1 | NA
CSAGFMNTEAFF | 12 | TRBV29-1 | NA
CASSVTQGSGNTIYF | 15 | TRBV9 | NA
CASSFVGETGYTF | 13 | TRBV7-9 | few
CAWSPRLSGTALVTF | 15 | TRBV30 | NA
CASSSGTGNSPLHF | 14 | TRBV7-9 | many
CACKDVARNIQYF | 13 | TRBV30 | NA
CSVKTRDRVSGANVLTF | 17 | TRBV29-1 | few
CAWSEGRGRSPLHF | 14 | TRBV30 | NA
CASSAGTGPENIQYF | 15 | TRBV7-2 | NA
CASSLDPGGSYGYTF | 15 | TRBV7-2 | NA
CASSFYSGGDTQYF | 14 | TRBV27 | NA
CASSGGGGTDTQYF | 14 | TRBV6-1 | NA
CASSDGSNTGELFF | 14 | TRBV5-1 | NA
CASSTTGAYEQYF | 13 | TRBV18 | NA
CSTGDITVYGYTF | 13 | TRBV29-1 | few
CASSFSGGEFGYEQFF | 16 | TRBV6-6 | NA
CASTDRYFQYF | 11 | TRBV19 | NA
CASSRRTTEAFF | 12 | TRBV6-6 | NA
CASRSKAVEAFF | 12 | TRBV7-9 | few
CSVQDHTDTQYF | 12 | TRBV29-1 | few
CASSLTAISGNTIYF | 15 | TRBV5-1 | NA
CAWRRGNEETQYF | 13 | TRBV30 | NA
CAISERGNSAGPDTQYF | 17 | TRBV10-3 | few
CSVQWGGTEAFF | 12 | TRBV29-1 | NA
CASSFGFGAGNTIYF | 15 | TRBV5-4 | NA
CASSAPGTGWHNEQFF | 16 | TRBV7-2 | NA
CASSEARGNHGYTF | 14 | TRBV2 | NA
CASSQDFLQGGSPLHF | 16 | TRBV4-1 | NA
CAWSVSATGELFF | 13 | TRBV30 | NA
CASSLISLAGDQETQYF | 17 | TRBV7-2 | NA
CASSLQSYEQYF | 12 | TRBV7-9 | NA
CSARSGHEQYF | 11 | TRBV20-1 | NA
CASSIPRRAQHF | 12 | TRBV19 | NA
CASSDPTGANYGYTF | 15 | TRBV5-1 | NA
CSVSRAGNTIYF | 12 | TRBV29-1 | NA